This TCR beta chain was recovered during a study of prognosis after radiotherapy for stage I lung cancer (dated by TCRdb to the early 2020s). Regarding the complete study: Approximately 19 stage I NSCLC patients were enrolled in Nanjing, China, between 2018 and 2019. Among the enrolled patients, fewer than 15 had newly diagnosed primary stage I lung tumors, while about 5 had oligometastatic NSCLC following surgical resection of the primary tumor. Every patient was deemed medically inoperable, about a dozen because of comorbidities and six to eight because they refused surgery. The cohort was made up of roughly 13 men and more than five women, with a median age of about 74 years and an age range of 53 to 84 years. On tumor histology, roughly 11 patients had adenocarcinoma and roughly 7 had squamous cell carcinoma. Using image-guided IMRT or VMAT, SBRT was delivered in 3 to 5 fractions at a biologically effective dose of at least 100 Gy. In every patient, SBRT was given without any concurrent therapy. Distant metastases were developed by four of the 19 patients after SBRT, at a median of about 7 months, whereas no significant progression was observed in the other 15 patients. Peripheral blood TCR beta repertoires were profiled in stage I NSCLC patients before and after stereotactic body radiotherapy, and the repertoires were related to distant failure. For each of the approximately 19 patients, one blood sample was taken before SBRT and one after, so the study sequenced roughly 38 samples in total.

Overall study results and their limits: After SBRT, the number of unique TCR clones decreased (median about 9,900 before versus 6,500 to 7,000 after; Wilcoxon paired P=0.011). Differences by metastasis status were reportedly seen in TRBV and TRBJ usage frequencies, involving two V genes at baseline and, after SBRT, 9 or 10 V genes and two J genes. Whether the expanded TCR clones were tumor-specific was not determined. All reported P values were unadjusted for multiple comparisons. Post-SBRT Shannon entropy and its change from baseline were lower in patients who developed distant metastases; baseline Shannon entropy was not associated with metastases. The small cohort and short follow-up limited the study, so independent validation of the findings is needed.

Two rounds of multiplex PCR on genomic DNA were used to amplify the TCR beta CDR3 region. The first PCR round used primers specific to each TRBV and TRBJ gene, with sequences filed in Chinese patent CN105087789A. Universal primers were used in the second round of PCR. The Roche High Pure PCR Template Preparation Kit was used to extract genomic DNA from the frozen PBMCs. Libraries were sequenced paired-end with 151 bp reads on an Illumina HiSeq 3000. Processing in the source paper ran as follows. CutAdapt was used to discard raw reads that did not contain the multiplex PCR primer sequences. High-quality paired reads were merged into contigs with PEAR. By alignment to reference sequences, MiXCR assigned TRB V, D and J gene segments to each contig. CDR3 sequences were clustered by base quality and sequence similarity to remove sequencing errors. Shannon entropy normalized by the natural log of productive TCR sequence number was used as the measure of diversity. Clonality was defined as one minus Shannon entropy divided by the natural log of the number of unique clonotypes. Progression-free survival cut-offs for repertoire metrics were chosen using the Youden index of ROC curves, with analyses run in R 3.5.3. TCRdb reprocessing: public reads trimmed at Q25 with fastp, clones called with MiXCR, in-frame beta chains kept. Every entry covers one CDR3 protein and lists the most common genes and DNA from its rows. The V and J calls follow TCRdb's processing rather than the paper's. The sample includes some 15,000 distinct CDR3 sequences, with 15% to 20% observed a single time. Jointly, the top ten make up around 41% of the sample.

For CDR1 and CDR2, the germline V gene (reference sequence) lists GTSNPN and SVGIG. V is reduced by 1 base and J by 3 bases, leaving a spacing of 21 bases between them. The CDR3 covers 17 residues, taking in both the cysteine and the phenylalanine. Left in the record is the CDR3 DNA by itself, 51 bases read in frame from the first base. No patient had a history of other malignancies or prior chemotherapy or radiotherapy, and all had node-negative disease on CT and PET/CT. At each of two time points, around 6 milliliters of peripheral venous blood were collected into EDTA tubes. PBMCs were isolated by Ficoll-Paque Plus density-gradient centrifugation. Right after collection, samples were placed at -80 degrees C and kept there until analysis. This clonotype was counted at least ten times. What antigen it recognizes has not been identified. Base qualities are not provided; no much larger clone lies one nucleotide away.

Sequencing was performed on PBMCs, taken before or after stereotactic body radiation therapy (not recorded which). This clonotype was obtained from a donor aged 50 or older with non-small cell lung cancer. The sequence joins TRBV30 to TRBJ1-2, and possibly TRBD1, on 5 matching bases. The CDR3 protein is CAWSAGWGKAGDYGYTF. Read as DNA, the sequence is TGTGCCTGGAGTGCGGGGTGGGGGAAGGCTGGGGACTATGGCTACACCTTC.